This passage covers 8 T cell receptor beta chains from one sample sequenced in a study of beta chain features in type 1 diabetes. cDNA synthesis used the whole RNA isolate, giving expressed TCRB sequences. The protocol was immunoSEQ multiplex PCR, while the TCRdb copy is restricted to in-frame clones and leaves out a portion. The table lists 350,000 or so clones, around 20% of them singletons. The sample taken for sequencing was naive CD4+ T cells from blood. The receptors derive from a woman aged 18-29 years in good health.

In DNA, the CDR3 is TGCGCCAGCAGGCTGAATCTAGGGGTGGATCAGCCCCAGCATTTT. Translating gives CASRLNLGVDQPQHF. The chain links TRBV5-1 to TRBJ1-5, with a tentative D call TRBD1 (5 bases). Trimming left V 5 bases short and J 5 bases short, with 17 bases between. The CDR3 is 15 residues long. CDR1 is SGHRS and CDR2 is YFSETQ in the germline V gene. The full variable domain, rest sourced from reference TRBV5-1 and TRBJ1-5, is KAGVTQTPRYLIKTRGQQVTLSCSPISGHRSVSWYQQTPGQGLQFLFEYFSETQRNKGNFPGRFSGRQFSNSRSEMNVSTLELGDSALYLCASRLNLGVDQPQHFGDGTRLSIL.

The chain carries TRBV25-1 and TRBJ1-6; the D is unclear. V was trimmed by 1 base and J by 7 bases, leaving 11 bases between them. Germline values: CDR1 MGHDK, CDR2 SYGVNS. This CDR3 contains 15 residues. DNA of the CDR3: TGTGCCAGCAGTGAATCGCAGGTTGGCAATTCACCCCTCCACTTT. Translated, it gives CASSESQVGNSPLHF.

This clone occurred a few times. The V and J genes are TRBV7-2 and TRBJ2-7; 8 positions agree with TRBD2. V lost 3 bases to trimming and J lost 1 base; unmatched junction nucleotides: 5. The CDR3 runs to 15 residues. CDR1 and CDR2 from the germline V gene are SGHTA and FQGNSA. CDR3 region: CASSFSGTPSYEQYF. Written as DNA, the CDR3 is TGTGCCAGCAGCTTTAGCGGGACGCCTTCCTACGAGCAGTACTTC.

The genes are TRBV30 and TRBJ1-1; no firm D call. Germline V gene data show CDR1 as GTSNPN and CDR2 as SVGIG (reference sequence). V dropped 2 bases and J dropped 4 bases, with 11 bases sitting between them. CDR3 size: 13 residues. The CDR3 DNA sequence: TGTGCCTGGAGTAGGGAGTCAAGCACTGAAGCTTTCTTT. Residues: CAWSRESSTEAFF.

This clone was observed once. The rearrangement uses TRBV14 and TRBJ1-5; possible D gene TRBD1, 6 bases. V gave up 4 bases and J gave up 1 base, with 8 bases separating them. The CDR3 runs to 14 residues. Germline-derived CDR1 and CDR2 are SGHDN and FVKESK. The CDR3 sequence is CASSPTGSNQPQHF. The DNA of the CDR3 is TGTGCCAGCAGCCCGACAGGCAGCAATCAGCCCCAGCATTTT. Based on the CDR3 plus reference TRBV14 and TRBJ1-5, the full variable domain is EAGVTQFPSHSVIEKGQTVTLRCDPISGHDNLYWYRRVMGKEIKFLLHFVKESKQDESGMPNNRFLAERTGGTYSTLKVQPAELEDSGVYFCASSPTGSNQPQHFGDGTRLSIL.

This clone was seen only a few times. V and J are TRBV7-2 and TRBJ2-1, with D perhaps matching TRBD2 (6 bases). The CDR3 runs 15 residues. V was shortened by 5 bases and J by 0 bases, with 11 bases between the two germline ends. Germline V gene lookup returns CDR1 SGHTA and CDR2 FQGNSA. CDR3 loop: CASSLSGTSYNEQFF. Here the CDR3 DNA reads TGTGCCAGCAGCCTTAGCGGAACCTCCTACAATGAGCAGTTCTTC.

This chain joins TRBV5-1 and TRBJ2-3; D is unresolved. The length of the CDR3 is 12 residues. Between the trimmed V and J ends, which lost 4 bases and 2 bases, there was a span of 5 bases. CDR1 SGHRS and CDR2 YFSETQ come from the germline V gene. CDR3 bases: TGCGCCAGCAGCATTAACACAGATACGCAGTATTTT. This sequence encodes CASSINTDTQYF.

V usage is TRBV7-2 and J usage is TRBJ2-3; no definite D call. This CDR3 has 15 amino acids. Germline loops: CDR1 SGHTA, CDR2 FQGNSA. The ends were cut back, 5 bases at V and 1 base at J, with 13 bases in the middle. CDR3 sequence reads: CASSPTSRGTDTQYF. CDR3 bases: TGTGCCAGCAGCCCCACTTCCCGTGGCACAGATACGCAGTATTTT.